This T cell receptor beta chain was identified during a study of blood T cell repertoires in COVID-19. Whole-study context: The United States, Italy and Spain were the sources of the acute and convalescent COVID-19 samples.

Cohorts were determined from participant-reported clinical history. The CDR3 has 12 amino acids. Trimming removed 10 bases from V and 4 bases from J, with 14 bases in between. Per germline, CDR1 LGHDT and CDR2 YNNKEL (reference sequence). Only in-frame clones appear in the TCRdb table, and some are missing; sequencing was by immunoSEQ multiplex PCR. The sample records nearly 200,000 clones, roughly 90% being singletons. The receptor was isolated from a woman younger than 35 who had recovered from COVID-19. This rearrangement joins TRBV3-1 (or the pseudogene TRBV3-2) to TRBJ2-7; tentative D call: TRBD1 (6 bases). The sample taken for sequencing was PBMCs or T cells enriched from blood (not recorded which). CDR3 nucleotides: TGTGCCAACCGGACAGTTTTATACGAGCAGTACTTC. Its protein product is CANRTVLYEQYF.